This TCR beta chain was observed in a study of identical twins' blood T cells. Study information: Twelve libraries, six alpha and six beta, gave about 49 million reads.

Sample barcodes were added at both library ends during cDNA synthesis. How the authors handled the data: Each donor had about 95,000 to nearly 550,000 clonotypes. A single record per CDR3 protein comes from TCRdb applying MiXCR to the 5' RACE reads. For this entry, the V and J calls and clone size follow TCRdb and not the study's own pipeline. Seen here are 400,000 or so distinct CDR3 sequences, roughly 27% observed once, and the top ten hold about 6%. Only a few counts were recorded for this clonotype. Germline values: CDR1 MNHNS, CDR2 SASEGT. Deletions cut 7 bases from V and 2 bases from J, with 12 bases between. The CDR3 contains 13 residues.

This receptor was taken from a woman aged 18-49 years in good health. This chain joins TRBV6-1 and TRBJ2-7; D remains ambiguous. The specimen sequenced was PBMCs. The CDR3 DNA reads TGTGCCAGCATACTGGATGAACCCTACGAGCAGTACTTC. Amino acids: CASILDEPYEQYF.